This T cell receptor beta chain was identified during a study of blood T cell repertoires in COVID-19. As for the study in general: Donors in the United States, Italy and Spain gave samples during acute or convalescent COVID-19. Sources were T cells, B-cell-depleted T cells, or PBMCs; the material itself was cDNA or gDNA.

Methods used by the authors: Amplification of reference gene primers provided the estimated nucleated cell counts. Profiling relied on immunoSEQ multiplex PCR, and the TCRdb table lists in-frame clones only, not all of them. V, J and clone size are those of that table, while D and trimming were read from the DNA. The table shows roughly 170,000 clones, with about 86% occurring only once. This CDR3 spans 13 amino acids. The V gene end was trimmed by 7 bases and the J gene end by 1 base; junction bases not matched to a gene: 6. Germline lookup yields CDR1 SQVTM and CDR2 ANQGSEA. This sequence was found in a man between 65 and 79 years old with active or convalescent COVID-19. This chain links TRBV29-1 with TRBJ1-2, with 7 bases lining up with TRBD1. The source material was peripheral blood. CDR3 coding DNA: TGCAGCGCCCACAGGGGATTTAACTATGGCTACACCTTC. This encodes CSAHRGFNYGYTF.